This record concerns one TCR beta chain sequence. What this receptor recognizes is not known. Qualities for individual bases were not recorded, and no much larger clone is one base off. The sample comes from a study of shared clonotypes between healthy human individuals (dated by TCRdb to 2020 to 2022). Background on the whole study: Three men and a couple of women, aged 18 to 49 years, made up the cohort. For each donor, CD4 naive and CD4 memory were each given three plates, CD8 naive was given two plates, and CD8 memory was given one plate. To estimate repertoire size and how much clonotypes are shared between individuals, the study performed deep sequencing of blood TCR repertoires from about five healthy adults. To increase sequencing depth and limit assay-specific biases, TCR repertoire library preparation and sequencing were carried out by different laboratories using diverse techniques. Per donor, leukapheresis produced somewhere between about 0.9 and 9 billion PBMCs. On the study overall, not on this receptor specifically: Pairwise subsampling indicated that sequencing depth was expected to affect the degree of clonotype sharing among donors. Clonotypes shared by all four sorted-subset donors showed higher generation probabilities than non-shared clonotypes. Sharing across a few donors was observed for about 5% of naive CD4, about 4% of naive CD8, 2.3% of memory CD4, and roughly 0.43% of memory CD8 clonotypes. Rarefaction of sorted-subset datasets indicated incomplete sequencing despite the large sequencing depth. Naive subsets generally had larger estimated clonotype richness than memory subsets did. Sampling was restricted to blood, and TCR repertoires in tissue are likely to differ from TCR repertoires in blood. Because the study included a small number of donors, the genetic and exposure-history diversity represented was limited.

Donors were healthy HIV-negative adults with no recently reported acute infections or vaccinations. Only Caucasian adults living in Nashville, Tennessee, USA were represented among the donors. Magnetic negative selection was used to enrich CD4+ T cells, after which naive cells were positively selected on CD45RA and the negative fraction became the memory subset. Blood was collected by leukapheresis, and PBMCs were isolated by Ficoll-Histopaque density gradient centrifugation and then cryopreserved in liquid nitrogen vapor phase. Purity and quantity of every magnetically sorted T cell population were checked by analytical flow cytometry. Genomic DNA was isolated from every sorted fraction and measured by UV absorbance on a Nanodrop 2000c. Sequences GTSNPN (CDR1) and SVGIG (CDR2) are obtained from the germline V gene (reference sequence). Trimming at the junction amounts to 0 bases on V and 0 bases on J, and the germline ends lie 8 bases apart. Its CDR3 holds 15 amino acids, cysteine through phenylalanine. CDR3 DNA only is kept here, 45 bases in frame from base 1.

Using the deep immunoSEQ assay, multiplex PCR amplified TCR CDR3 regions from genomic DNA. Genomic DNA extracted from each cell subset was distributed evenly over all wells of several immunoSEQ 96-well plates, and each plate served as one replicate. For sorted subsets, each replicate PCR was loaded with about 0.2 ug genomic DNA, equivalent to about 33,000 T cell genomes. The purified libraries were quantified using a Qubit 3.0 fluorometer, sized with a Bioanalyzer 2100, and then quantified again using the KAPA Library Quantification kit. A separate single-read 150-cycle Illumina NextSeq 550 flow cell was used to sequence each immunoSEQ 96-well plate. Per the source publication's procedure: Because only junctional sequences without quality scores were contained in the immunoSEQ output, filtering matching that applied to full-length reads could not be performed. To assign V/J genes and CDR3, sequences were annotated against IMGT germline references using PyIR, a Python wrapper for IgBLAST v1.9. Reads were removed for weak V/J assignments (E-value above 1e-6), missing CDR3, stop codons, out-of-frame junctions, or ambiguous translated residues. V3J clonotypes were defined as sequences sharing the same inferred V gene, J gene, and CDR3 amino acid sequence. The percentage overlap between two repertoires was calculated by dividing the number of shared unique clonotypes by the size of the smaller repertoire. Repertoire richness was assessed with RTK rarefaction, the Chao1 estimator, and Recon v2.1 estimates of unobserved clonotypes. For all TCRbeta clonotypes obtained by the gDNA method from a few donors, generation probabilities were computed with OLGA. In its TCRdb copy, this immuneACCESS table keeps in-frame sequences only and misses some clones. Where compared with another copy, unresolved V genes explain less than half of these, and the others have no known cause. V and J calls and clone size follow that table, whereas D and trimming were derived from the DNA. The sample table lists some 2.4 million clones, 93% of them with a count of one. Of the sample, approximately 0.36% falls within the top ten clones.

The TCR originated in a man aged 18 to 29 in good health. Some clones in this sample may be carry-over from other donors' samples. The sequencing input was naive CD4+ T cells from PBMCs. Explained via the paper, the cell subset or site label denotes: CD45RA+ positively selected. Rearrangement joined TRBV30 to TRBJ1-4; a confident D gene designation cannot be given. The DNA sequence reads TGTGCCTGGAGTGTAAAGGCATCAACTAATGAAAAACTGTTTTTT. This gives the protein CAWSVKASTNEKLFF.